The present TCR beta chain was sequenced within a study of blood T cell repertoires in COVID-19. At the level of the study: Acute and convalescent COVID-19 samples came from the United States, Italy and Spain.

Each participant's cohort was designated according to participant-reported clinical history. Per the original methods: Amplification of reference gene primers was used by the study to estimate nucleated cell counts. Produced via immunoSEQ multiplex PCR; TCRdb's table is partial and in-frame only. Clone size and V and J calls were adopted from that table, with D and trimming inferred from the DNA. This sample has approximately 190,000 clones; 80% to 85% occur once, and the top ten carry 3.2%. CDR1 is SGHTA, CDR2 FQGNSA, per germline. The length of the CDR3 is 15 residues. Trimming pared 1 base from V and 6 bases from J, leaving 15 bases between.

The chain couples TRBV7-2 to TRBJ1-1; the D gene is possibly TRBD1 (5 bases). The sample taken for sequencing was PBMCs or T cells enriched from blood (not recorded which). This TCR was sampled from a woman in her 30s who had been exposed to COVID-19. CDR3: CASSLEGRGKAEAFF. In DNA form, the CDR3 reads TGTGCCAGCAGCTTAGAGGGGCGGGGGAAGGCTGAAGCTTTCTTT. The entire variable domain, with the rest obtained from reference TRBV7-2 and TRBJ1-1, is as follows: GAGVSQSPSNKVTEKGKDVELRCDPISGHTALYWYRQSLGQGLEFLIYFQGNSAPDKSGLPSDRFSAERTGGSVSTLTIQRTQQEDSAVYLCASSLEGRGKAEAFFGQGTRLTVV.